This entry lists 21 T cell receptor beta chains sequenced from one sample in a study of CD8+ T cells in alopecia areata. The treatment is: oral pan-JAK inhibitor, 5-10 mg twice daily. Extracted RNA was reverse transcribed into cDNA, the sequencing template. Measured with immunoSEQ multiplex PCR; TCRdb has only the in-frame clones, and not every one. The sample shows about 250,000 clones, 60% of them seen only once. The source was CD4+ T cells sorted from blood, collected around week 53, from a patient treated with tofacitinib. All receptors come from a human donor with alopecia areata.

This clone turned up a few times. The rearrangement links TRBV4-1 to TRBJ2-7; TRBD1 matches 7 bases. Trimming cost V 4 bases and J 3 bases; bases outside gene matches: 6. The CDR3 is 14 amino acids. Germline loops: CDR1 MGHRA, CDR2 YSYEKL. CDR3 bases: TGCGCCAGCAGCCTGAGTGGACAGGTCTACGAGCAGTACTTC. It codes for CASSLSGQVYEQYF.

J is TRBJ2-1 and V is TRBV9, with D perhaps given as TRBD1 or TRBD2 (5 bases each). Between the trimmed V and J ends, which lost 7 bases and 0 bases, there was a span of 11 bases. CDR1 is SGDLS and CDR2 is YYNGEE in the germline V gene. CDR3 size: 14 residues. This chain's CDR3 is CASGYGGSYNEQFF. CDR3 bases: TGTGCCAGCGGGTATGGGGGCTCCTACAATGAGCAGTTCTTC.

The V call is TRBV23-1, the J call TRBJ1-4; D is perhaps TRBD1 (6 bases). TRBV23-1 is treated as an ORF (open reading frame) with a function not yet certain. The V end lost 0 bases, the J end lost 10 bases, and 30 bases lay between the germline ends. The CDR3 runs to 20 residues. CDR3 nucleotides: TGCGCCAGCAGTCAATCGGATCCCATGAGGCAGGGGAGGTCGTTAGGAAAACTGTTTTTT. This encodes CASSQSDPMRQGRSLGKLFF.

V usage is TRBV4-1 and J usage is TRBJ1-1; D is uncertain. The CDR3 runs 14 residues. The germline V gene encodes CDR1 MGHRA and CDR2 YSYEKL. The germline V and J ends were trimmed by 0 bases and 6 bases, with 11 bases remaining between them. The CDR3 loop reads CASSQDTAVAEAFF. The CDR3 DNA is TGCGCCAGCAGCCAAGATACGGCGGTGGCTGAAGCTTTCTTT.

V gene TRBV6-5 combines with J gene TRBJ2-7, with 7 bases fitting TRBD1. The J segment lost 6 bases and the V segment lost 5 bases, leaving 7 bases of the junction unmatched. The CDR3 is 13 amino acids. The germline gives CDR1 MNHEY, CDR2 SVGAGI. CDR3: CASSRQDRREQYF. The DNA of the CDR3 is TGTGCCAGCAGTAGACAGGACAGGCGCGAGCAGTACTTC.

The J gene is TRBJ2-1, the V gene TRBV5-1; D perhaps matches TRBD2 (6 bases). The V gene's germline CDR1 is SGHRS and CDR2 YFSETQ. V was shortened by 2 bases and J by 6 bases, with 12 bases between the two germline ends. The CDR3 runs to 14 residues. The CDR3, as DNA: TGCGCCAGCAGCTTCCGGGACTCCGTCAATGAGCAGTTCTTC. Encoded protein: CASSFRDSVNEQFF. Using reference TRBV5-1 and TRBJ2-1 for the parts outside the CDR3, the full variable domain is KAGVTQTPRYLIKTRGQQVTLSCSPISGHRSVSWYQQTPGQGLQFLFEYFSETQRNKGNFPGRFSGRQFSNSRSEMNVSTLELGDSALYLCASSFRDSVNEQFFGPGTRLTVL.

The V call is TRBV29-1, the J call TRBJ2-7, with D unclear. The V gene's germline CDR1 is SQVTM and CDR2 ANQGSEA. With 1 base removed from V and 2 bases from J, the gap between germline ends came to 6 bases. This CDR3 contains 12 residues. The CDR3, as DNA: TGCAGCGTTGAAGGGACGCCCTACGAGCAGTACTTC. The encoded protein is CSVEGTPYEQYF.

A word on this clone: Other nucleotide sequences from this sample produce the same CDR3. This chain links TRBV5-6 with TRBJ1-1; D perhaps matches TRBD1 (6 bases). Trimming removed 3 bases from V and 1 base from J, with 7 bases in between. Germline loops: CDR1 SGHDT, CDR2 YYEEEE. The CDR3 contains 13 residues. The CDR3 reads CASSWGQNTEAFF. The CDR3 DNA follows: TGTGCCAGCAGCTGGGGACAGAACACTGAAGCTTTCTTT.

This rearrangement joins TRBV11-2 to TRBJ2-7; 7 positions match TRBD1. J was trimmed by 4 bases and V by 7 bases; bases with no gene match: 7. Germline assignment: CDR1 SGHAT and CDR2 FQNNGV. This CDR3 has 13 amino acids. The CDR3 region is CASTPGQVYEQYF. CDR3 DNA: TGTGCCAGCACCCCAGGACAGGTATACGAGCAGTACTTC.

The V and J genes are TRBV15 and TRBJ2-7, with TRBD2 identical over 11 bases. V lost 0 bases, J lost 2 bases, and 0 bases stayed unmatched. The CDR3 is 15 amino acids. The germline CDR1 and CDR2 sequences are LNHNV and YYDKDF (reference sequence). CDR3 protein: CATSRELAGAYEQYF. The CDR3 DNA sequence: TGTGCCACCAGCAGAGAACTAGCGGGGGCCTACGAGCAGTACTTC.

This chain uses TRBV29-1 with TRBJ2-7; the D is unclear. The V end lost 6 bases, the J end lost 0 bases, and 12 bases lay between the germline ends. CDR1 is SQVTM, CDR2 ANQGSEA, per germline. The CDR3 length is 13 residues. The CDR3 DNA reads TGCAGCGTCCAACTGGGAAGCTCCTACGAGCAGTACTTC. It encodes CSVQLGSSYEQYF.

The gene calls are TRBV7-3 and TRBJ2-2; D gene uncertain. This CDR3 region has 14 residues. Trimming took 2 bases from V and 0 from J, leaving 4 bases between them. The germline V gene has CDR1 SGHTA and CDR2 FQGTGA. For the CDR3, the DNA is TGTGCCAGCAGCTTAGGGGCGAACACCGGGGAGCTGTTTTTT. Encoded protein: CASSLGANTGELFF.

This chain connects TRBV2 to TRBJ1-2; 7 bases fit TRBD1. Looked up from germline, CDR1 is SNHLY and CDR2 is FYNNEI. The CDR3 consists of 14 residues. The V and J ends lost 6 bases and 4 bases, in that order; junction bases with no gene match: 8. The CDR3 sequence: CASRGTAGGYGYTF. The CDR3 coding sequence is TGTGCCAGCAGGGGGACAGCGGGAGGCTATGGCTACACCTTC.

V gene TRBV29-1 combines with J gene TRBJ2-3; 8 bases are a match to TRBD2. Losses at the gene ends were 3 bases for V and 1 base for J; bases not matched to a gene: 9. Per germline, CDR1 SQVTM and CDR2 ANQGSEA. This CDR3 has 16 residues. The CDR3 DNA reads TGCAGCGTTGACGGCGCTAGCGGGCCAGGCACAGATACGCAGTATTTT. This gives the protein CSVDGASGPGTDTQYF.

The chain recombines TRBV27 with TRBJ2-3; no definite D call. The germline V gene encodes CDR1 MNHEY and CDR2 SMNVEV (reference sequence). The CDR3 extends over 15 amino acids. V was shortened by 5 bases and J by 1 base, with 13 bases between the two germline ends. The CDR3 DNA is TGTGCCAGCAGTATCCGGGCCAGCCGCACAGATACGCAGTATTTT. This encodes CASSIRASRTDTQYF.

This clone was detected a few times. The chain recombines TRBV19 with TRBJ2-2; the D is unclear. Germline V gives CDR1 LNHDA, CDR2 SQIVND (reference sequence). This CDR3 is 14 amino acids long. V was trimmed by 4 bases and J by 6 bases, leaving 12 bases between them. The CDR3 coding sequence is TGTGCCAGTAGTAATTTAGGAGTCGCCGGGGAGCTGTTTTTT. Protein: CASSNLGVAGELFF.

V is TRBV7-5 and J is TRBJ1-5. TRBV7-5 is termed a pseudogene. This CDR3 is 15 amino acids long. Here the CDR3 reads CARLSGDRSNQPQHF. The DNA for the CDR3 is TGTGCCAGATTGTCGGGGGACCGTAGCAATCAGCCCCAGCATTTT.

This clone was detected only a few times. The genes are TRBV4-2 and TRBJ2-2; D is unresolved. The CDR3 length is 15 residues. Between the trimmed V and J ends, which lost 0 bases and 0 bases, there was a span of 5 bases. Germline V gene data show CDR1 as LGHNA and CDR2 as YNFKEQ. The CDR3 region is CASSQDRPNTGELFF. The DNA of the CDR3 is TGTGCCAGCAGCCAAGATAGGCCGAACACCGGGGAGCTGTTTTTT.

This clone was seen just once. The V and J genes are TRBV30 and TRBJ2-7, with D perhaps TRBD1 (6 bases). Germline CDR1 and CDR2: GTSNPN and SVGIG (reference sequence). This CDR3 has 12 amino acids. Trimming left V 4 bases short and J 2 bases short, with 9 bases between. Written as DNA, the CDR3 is TGTGCCTGGACGACAGGAGCCTACGAGCAGTACTTC. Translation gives CAWTTGAYEQYF.

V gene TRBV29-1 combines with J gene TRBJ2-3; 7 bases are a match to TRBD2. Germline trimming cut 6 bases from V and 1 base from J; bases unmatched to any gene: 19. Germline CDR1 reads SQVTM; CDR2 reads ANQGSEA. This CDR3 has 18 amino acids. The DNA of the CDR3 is TGCAGCGTGGAGACTAGCATCTTCATCAGCGGTGGCACAGATACGCAGTATTTT. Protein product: CSVETSIFISGGTDTQYF.

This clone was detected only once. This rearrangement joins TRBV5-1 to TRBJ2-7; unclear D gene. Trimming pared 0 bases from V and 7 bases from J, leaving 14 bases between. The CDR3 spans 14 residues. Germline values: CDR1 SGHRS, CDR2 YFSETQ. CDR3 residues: CASSLDGLGWEQYF. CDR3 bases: TGCGCCAGCAGCTTGGACGGGTTGGGTTGGGAGCAGTACTTC. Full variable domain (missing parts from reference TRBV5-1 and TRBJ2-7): KAGVTQTPRYLIKTRGQQVTLSCSPISGHRSVSWYQQTPGQGLQFLFEYFSETQRNKGNFPGRFSGRQFSNSRSEMNVSTLELGDSALYLCASSLDGLGWEQYFGPGTRLTVT.